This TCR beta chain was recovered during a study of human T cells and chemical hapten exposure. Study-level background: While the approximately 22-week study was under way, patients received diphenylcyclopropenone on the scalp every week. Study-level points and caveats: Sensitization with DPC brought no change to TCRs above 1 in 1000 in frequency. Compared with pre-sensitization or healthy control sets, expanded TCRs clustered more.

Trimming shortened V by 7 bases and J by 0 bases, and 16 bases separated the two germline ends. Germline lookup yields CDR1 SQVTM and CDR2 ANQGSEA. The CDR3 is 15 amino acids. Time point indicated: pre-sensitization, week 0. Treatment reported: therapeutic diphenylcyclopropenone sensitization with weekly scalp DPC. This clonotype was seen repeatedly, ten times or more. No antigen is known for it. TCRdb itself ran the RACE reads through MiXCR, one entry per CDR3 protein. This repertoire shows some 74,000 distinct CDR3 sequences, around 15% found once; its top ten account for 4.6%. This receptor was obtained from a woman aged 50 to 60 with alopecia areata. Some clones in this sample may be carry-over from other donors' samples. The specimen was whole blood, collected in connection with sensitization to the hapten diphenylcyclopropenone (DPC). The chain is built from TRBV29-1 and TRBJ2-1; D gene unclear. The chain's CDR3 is CSAANDKSSYNEQFF. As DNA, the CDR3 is TGCAGCGCCGCCAATGATAAGAGCTCCTACAATGAGCAGTTCTTC.